The 21 T cell receptor beta chains below were found in one sample sequenced in a study of blood T cell repertoires in COVID-19. Method: immunoSEQ multiplex PCR; TCRdb's copy keeps in-frame clones and lacks some. The sample has 90,000 to 110,000 clones; approximately 80% are singletons. Sequenced material: peripheral blood. The receptors here all came from a woman over 75 with active or convalescent COVID-19.

V and J are TRBV2 and TRBJ2-1; a weak D match, TRBD2 (5 bases). Trimming took 6 bases from V and 0 from J, leaving 12 bases between them. CDR1 and CDR2 (germline): SNHLY, FYNNEI. This CDR3 contains 15 residues. The CDR3 region has the DNA TGTGCCAGCAGGAGGACTGAGTTCTCCTACAATGAGCAGTTCTTC. Translated: CASRRTEFSYNEQFF.

Here the CDR3 DNA reads TGTGCCAGCAGCGTGAATAGCGGAACCTACGAGCAGTACTTC. It encodes CASSVNSGTYEQYF. V and J are TRBV9 and TRBJ2-7; possibly TRBD2 for D (6 bases). Germline V gene sequence: CDR1 SGDLS, CDR2 YYNGEE. Trimming cost V 2 bases and J 2 bases, with 11 bases left between them. The CDR3 is 14 residues long.

The chain recombines TRBV28 with TRBJ2-3; the D gene is possibly TRBD1 (5 bases). The CDR3 is made up of 15 amino acids. Germline lookup yields CDR1 MDHEN and CDR2 SYDVKM. Trimming stripped 5 bases from V and 7 bases from J, with 19 bases between. CDR3 protein: CASSPPGDQGYTQYF. For the CDR3, the DNA is TGTGCCAGCAGTCCCCCCGGCGACCAGGGATATACGCAGTATTTT.

This clone was seen just once. The J gene is TRBJ1-1, the V gene TRBV19, with D maybe TRBD1 (6 bases). The CDR3 has 14 amino acids. V shed 5 bases and J shed 3 bases, with 13 bases lying between them. The germline CDR1 and CDR2 sequences are LNHDA and SQIVND (reference sequence). CDR3 residues: CASSPQGKDTEAFF. CDR3 bases: TGTGCCAGTAGTCCACAGGGAAAGGACACTGAAGCTTTCTTT. Using reference TRBV19 and TRBJ1-1 for the parts outside the CDR3, the full variable domain is DGGITQSPKYLFRKEGQNVTLSCEQNLNHDAMYWYRQDPGQGLRLIYYSQIVNDFQKGDIAEGYSVSREKKESFPLTVTSAQKNPTAFYLCASSPQGKDTEAFFGQGTRLTVV.

The chain employs TRBV19 and TRBJ2-7, with a possible D match to TRBD2 (6 bases). CDR1 and CDR2 from the germline V gene are LNHDA and SQIVND (reference sequence). There are 14 residues in the CDR3. With 1 base removed from V and 3 bases from J, the gap between germline ends came to 10 bases. The DNA of the CDR3 is TGTGCCAGTAGTATAGGTACTAGCCACTACGAGCAGTACTTC. Its translation: CASSIGTSHYEQYF.

The V gene is TRBV11-2, the J gene TRBJ2-2; 8 bases are a match to TRBD1. The CDR3 spans 15 residues. V gave up 5 bases and J gave up 2 bases; unmatched junction bases: 4. Germline lookup yields CDR1 SGHAT and CDR2 FQNNGV. The CDR3 here is CASSRGTGNTGELFF. The CDR3 DNA is TGTGCCAGCAGCCGAGGGACAGGAAACACCGGGGAGCTGTTTTTT.

The chain uses TRBV6-1 and TRBJ2-7, with D perhaps TRBD1 (6 bases). From germline, CDR1 is MNHNS and CDR2 SASEGT. This CDR3 contains 14 residues. The germline V and J ends were trimmed by 2 bases and 0 bases, with 8 bases remaining between them. CDR3 region: CASSEWDNSYEQYF. CDR3 in DNA: TGTGCCAGCAGTGAATGGGACAACTCCTACGAGCAGTACTTC.

V gene TRBV19 combines with J gene TRBJ2-7; 12 bases are shared with TRBD1. Germline loops: CDR1 LNHDA, CDR2 SQIVND (reference sequence). CDR3 length equals 15 residues. With 6 bases clipped from V and 6 bases from J, the junction kept 9 bases outside the gene matches. The CDR3 coding sequence is TGTGCCAGTAGATCACGGGACAGGGGGCCGTCCGAGCAGTACTTC. Protein product: CASRSRDRGPSEQYF.

The chain couples TRBV28 to TRBJ1-5; 7 bases fit TRBD1. This CDR3 is built from 14 residues. The J segment lost 6 bases and the V segment lost 6 bases, leaving 8 bases of the junction unmatched. Per the germline V gene, CDR1 is MDHEN and CDR2 is SYDVKM. The CDR3 region has the DNA TGTGCCAGCAGACCCGACAGGGTGTTTCAGCCCCAGCATTTT. It is translated as CASRPDRVFQPQHF. The full variable domain, in which reference TRBV28 and TRBJ1-5 provide the parts outside the CDR3, is DVKVTQSSRYLVKRTGEKVFLECVQDMDHENMFWYRQDPGLGLRLIYFSYDVKMKEKGDIPEGYSVSREKKERFSLILESASTNQTSMYLCASRPDRVFQPQHFGDGTRLSIL.

This chain's CDR3 is CASSNPGTSNEQFF. Here the CDR3 DNA reads TGTGCCAGTAGCAACCCCGGGACTAGCAATGAGCAGTTCTTC. The chain carries TRBV19 and TRBJ2-1; the match to TRBD2 covers 8 bases. Unmatched junction bases numbered 7, after V lost 6 bases and J lost 6 bases. The CDR3 consists of 14 residues. Germline CDR1 and CDR2: LNHDA and SQIVND (reference sequence). The full variable domain, completed using reference TRBV19 and TRBJ2-1, is DGGITQSPKYLFRKEGQNVTLSCEQNLNHDAMYWYRQDPGQGLRLIYYSQIVNDFQKGDIAEGYSVSREKKESFPLTVTSAQKNPTAFYLCASSNPGTSNEQFFGPGTRLTVL.

The chain uses TRBV19 and TRBJ2-1; 8 bases are shared with TRBD2. This CDR3 contains 16 residues. V trimming: 3 bases; J trimming: 0 bases; junction bases outside the gene matches: 4. From germline, CDR1 is LNHDA and CDR2 SQIVND (reference sequence). The CDR3 DNA sequence: TGTGCCAGTAGTATTGAAAGCGGGAGCTCCTACAATGAGCAGTTCTTC. It encodes CASSIESGSSYNEQFF.

As concerns this clone: Germline and junction disagree at one end, which may indicate a read error. The V call is TRBV2, the J call TRBJ2-1, with 9 positions matching TRBD1. Germline V gene lookup returns CDR1 SNHLY and CDR2 FYNNEI. This CDR3 has 16 residues. The CDR3 nucleotides are TGTGCCAGCAGGGAAGGGACAGGGCTTGTTTTATTTGAGCAGTTCTTC. Translated: CASREGTGLVLFEQFF.

The rearrangement joins TRBV19 to TRBJ2-7, with D maybe TRBD1 (6 bases). The V gene lost 8 bases and the J gene lost 4 bases, with 12 bases spanning the gap. The length of the CDR3 is 12 residues. Germline V gives CDR1 LNHDA, CDR2 SQIVND (reference sequence). Here the CDR3 reads CASSQRGYEQYF. The CDR3 DNA reads TGTGCCAGTTCCCAGAGGGGGTACGAGCAGTACTTC.

The chain uses TRBV30 and TRBJ1-3; D is undetermined. Germline lookup yields CDR1 GTSNPN and CDR2 SVGIG (reference sequence). V lost 4 bases to trimming and J lost 0 bases, with 22 bases between them. This CDR3 is built from 18 residues. The CDR3 nucleotides are TGTGCCTGGACTAGACCGATTTTTGGGTCCCACTCTGGAAACACCATATATTTT. Encoded protein: CAWTRPIFGSHSGNTIYF.

The J gene is TRBJ2-7, the V gene TRBV3-1 (or the pseudogene TRBV3-2); D gene uncertain. The CDR3 consists of 15 residues. The germline CDR1 and CDR2 sequences are LGHDT and YNNKEL (reference sequence). V lost 3 bases to trimming and J lost 6 bases, with 18 bases between them. This chain's CDR3 is CASSHARGALAEQYF. In DNA, the CDR3 is TGTGCCAGCAGCCACGCCCGAGGAGCCCTTGCCGAGCAGTACTTC.

The chain has TRBV12-3 or TRBV12-4 and TRBJ1-1; unclear D gene. V shed 6 bases and J shed 10 bases, with 18 bases lying between them. The CDR3 runs 13 residues. CDR3 protein: CASSHPNRLRAFF. The CDR3 nucleotides are TGTGCCAGCAGCCACCCTAATCGCCTTAGAGCTTTCTTT.

This chain connects TRBV19 to TRBJ2-1; D is undetermined. CDR3 length: 17 amino acids. V gave up 6 bases and J gave up 0 bases, with 18 bases separating them. The germline V gene has CDR1 LNHDA and CDR2 SQIVND (reference sequence). CDR3: CASRESPPRSSYNEQFF. The CDR3, as DNA: TGTGCCAGTAGAGAGTCCCCACCGCGGAGCTCCTACAATGAGCAGTTCTTC.

This chain uses TRBV18 with TRBJ2-3, with D unclear. The CDR3 runs 12 residues. V lost 6 bases, J lost 6 bases, and 10 bases lay in between. Germline V CDR1 and CDR2: KGHSH, LQKENI. The CDR3 DNA reads as TGTGCCAGCTCGCCCGACACGGATACGCAGTATTTT. Translating it yields CASSPDTDTQYF.

The J gene is TRBJ1-3, the V gene TRBV3-1 (or the pseudogene TRBV3-2); 7 bases align to TRBD1. The V and J ends lost 4 bases and 2 bases, in that order; junction bases with no gene match: 14. The CDR3 loop spans 18 amino acids. Looked up from germline, CDR1 is LGHDT and CDR2 is YNNKEL (reference sequence). The CDR3 DNA is TGTGCCAGCAGCCCCCGGTTGGCCGATACAGGGGCTGGAAACACCATATATTTT. This translates into CASSPRLADTGAGNTIYF.

The V gene is TRBV28, the J gene TRBJ1-3; 7 nucleotides align to TRBD1. J gave up 0 bases and V 8 bases, and 16 bases lay outside the gene matches. This CDR3 has 18 amino acids. Germline V gene sequence: CDR1 MDHEN, CDR2 SYDVKM. In nucleotides, the CDR3 is TGTGCCAGCGGAGGGCCCCATGGGACAGCAAACTCTGGAAACACCATATATTTT. Its protein is CASGGPHGTANSGNTIYF.

CDR3 in amino acids: CASSSGQGRTEAFF. The CDR3 DNA reads as TGTGCCAGCAGTTCGGGACAGGGCCGGACTGAAGCTTTCTTT. The chain carries TRBV28 and TRBJ1-1, with 9 positions matching TRBD1. After removal of 4 bases from V and 5 bases from J, the junction contained 5 bases not matched to a gene. There are 14 residues in the CDR3. Germline V gene sequence: CDR1 MDHEN, CDR2 SYDVKM.